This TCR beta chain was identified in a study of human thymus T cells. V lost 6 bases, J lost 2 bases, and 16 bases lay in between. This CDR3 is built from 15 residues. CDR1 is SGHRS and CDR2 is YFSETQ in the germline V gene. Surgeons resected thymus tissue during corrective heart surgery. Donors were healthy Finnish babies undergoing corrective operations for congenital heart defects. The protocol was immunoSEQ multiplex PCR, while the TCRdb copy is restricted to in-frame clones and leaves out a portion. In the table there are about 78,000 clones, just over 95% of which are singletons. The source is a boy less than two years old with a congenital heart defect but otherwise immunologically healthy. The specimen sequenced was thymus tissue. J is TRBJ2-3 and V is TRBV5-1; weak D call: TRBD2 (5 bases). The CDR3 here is CASNLAPADTDTQYF. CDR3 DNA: TGCGCCAGCAACCTCGCGCCAGCGGACACAGATACGCAGTATTTT.